This is a list of T cell receptor beta chains from one sample in a study of control samples from healthy donors and cancer patients. The table came from immunoSEQ multiplex PCR; TCRdb's copy has only in-frame clones and leaves some out. The sample shows over 150,000 clones, nearly 96% of them seen only once. The sample was blood. These TCRs come from a woman between 25 and 40 years old in good health. CDR3s include the opening cysteine and the closing phenylalanine or tryptophan. D genes are given only for firm matches. Not all rows give a size; the values are once, few, many and, for expanded clones, a class.

V	D	J	size	DNA	CDR3
TRBV13	TRBD2	TRBJ2-5	.	TGTGCCAGCAGCTTGGTCCTAGCGGGGAGACAAGAGACCCAGTACTTC	CASSLVLAGRQETQYF
TRBV2	.	TRBJ1-4	.	TGTGCCAGCAGTGAAGCTCTCAGGAGGCATGAAAAACTGTTTTTT	CASSEALRRHEKLFF
TRBV27	.	TRBJ2-7	.	TGTGCCAGCAGGGAGGGGGGACACGGTTACTACGAGCAGTACTTC	CASREGGHGYYEQYF
TRBV27	.	TRBJ1-4	.	TGTGCCAGCAGTTTATCGTCCCAGTCTAATGAAAAACTGTTTTTT	CASSLSSQSNEKLFF
TRBV6-5	TRBD2	TRBJ2-7	.	TGTGCCAGCTCACGGTCTAGCGGCTACGAGCAGTACTTC	CASSRSSGYEQYF
TRBV4-1	.	TRBJ2-7	.	TGCGCCAGCAGCCAAGTTCTGATCTCCTACGCGCAGTACTTC	CASSQVLISYAQYF
TRBV16	TRBD2	TRBJ2-2	.	TGTGCCAGCAGCCAAAGGCTAGCGGGAATTCACACCGGGGAGCTGTTTTTT	CASSQRLAGIHTGELFF
TRBV6-5	.	TRBJ2-1	.	TGTGCCAGCAGTTTTCTCGATGAGCAGTTCTTC	CASSFLDEQFF
TRBV29-1	TRBD1	TRBJ2-2	.	TGCAGCGTCGGGCGCAGATACAGGGGGAAAACCGGGGAGCTGTTTTTT	CSVGRRYRGKTGELFF
TRBV19	.	TRBJ2-7	.	TGTGCCAGTAGTATAGGCGTTCTTGACGAGCAGTACTTC	CASSIGVLDEQYF
TRBV10-3	.	TRBJ1-2	.	TGTGCCATCAGTGATTTGGGGGATGGCTACACCTTC	CAISDLGDGYTF
TRBV19	.	TRBJ1-3	.	TGTGCCAGTAGTACGCCCGGGGGCAGGCCAACTTACCGCTCTGGAAACACCATATATTTT	CASSTPGGRPTYRSGNTIYF
TRBV3-1/TRBV3-2	TRBD2	TRBJ2-1	.	TGTGCCAGCAGCCCGGGACTAGCTCTACCTTCGTTCTTC	CASSPGLALPSFF
TRBV5-1	.	TRBJ1-5	.	TGCGCCAGCAGCTTGGCCGTATCCGGTCAGCCCCAGCATTTT	CASSLAVSGQPQHF
TRBV4-1	TRBD1	TRBJ2-7	.	TGCGCCAGCAGCCTAGGACAGGGGGACGAGCAGTACTTC	CASSLGQGDEQYF
TRBV5-1	TRBD1	TRBJ2-1	once	TGCGCCAGCGGAAGGGACAGGAACTACAATGAGCAGTTCTTC	CASGRDRNYNEQFF
TRBV4-1	.	TRBJ1-1	.	TGCGCCAGCAGCCAAGGCGGACTGCTGAACACTGAAGCTTTCTTT	CASSQGGLLNTEAFF
TRBV5-5	.	TRBJ2-3	.	TGTGCCAGCAGCCCGGGGGGGCAGGGGGTCTCTAGGACAGATACGCAGTATTTT	CASSPGGQGVSRTDTQYF
TRBV28	TRBD1	TRBJ2-3	.	TGTGCCAGCAGTTTTGAGGGGGCCTCTAGCACAGATACGCAGTATTTT	CASSFEGASSTDTQYF
TRBV11-2	.	TRBJ2-6	.	TGTGCCAGCAGCTTAAGGGGCTCTGGGGCCAACGTCCTGACTTTC	CASSLRGSGANVLTF
TRBV27	TRBD2	TRBJ2-1	.	TGTGCCAGCAGTTTCCATGGACTAGCGGGGGGGGGCTACAATGAGCAGTTCTTC	CASSFHGLAGGGYNEQFF
TRBV2	TRBD1	TRBJ1-6	.	TGTGCCAGCAGTGGACAGGGGAATTCACCCCTCCACTTT	CASSGQGNSPLHF
TRBV3-1/TRBV3-2	TRBD1	TRBJ2-7	.	TGTGCCAGCAGCCAAGAAGGGACAGCCCTATCCTACGAGCAGTACTTC	CASSQEGTALSYEQYF
TRBV5-1	TRBD2	TRBJ2-1	.	TGCGCCAGCAGCTTAACTAGCGGGAGAGACAATGAGCAGTTCTTC	CASSLTSGRDNEQFF
TRBV6-1	.	TRBJ2-3	.	TGTGCCAGCAGTGACAGGGGATTGGGCACAGATACGCAGTATTTT	CASSDRGLGTDTQYF
TRBV11-2	.	TRBJ2-7	once	TGTGCCAGCAGCCCGGGTTCGGCCTACGAGCAGTACTTC	CASSPGSAYEQYF
TRBV13	.	TRBJ2-7	.	TGTGCCAGCAGCCAATCCCCGGAGGGGCAGTACTTC	CASSQSPEGQYF
TRBV28	.	TRBJ1-5	.	TGTGCCAGCAGTTTATTAATTCCGGCACAGATCAATCAGCCCCAGCATTTT	CASSLLIPAQINQPQHF
TRBV7-9	.	TRBJ2-1	.	TGTGCCAGCAGCTTAACGGCGGGGGCGGATGAGCAGTTCTTC	CASSLTAGADEQFF
TRBV6-5	.	TRBJ1-5	.	TGTGCCAGCAGTCCCCACCTGGATCTGGGACAGCCCCAGCATTTT	CASSPHLDLGQPQHF
TRBV5-4	TRBD1	TRBJ2-7	.	TGTGCCAGCAGCTTGGGTGACAGGGGGCTCTACGAGCAGTACTTC	CASSLGDRGLYEQYF